The 20 T cell receptor beta chains below come from one sample, sequenced in a study of tumor-infiltrating lymphocytes in primary liver carcinoma (TCRdb year 2017). The sequencer was an Illumina HiSeq 2500. TCRbeta-specific cDNA was reverse-transcribed from 500 ng total RNA using a constant-region primer and ProtoScript II reverse transcriptase. TCRbeta libraries were built with three nested multiplex PCR rounds, a slightly modified ARM-PCR procedure. Each of the first two PCR rounds ran for around 9 cycles and used multiplex TRBV1-TRBV30 forward primers together with a Cbeta reverse primer. The public reads were run again by TCRdb, first through fastp at Q25 and then through MiXCR, and only productive beta chains were kept. Duplicate CDR3 protein sequences are folded into a single record with the most common DNA and genes. This sample is represented by about 99,000 distinct CDR3 sequences; roughly 69% of them were singletons. Of the sample, over 9.5% falls within the top ten clones.

Without any cell sorting, total RNA and DNA were co-extracted from around 18-30 mg of bulk tissue using the AllPrep DNA/RNA mini kit. Sequencing was done on a sample of liver tumor tissue from sampling region 5. The cell subset or site label on this specimen signifies: tumor region T5, tumor centre. These receptors came from a woman aged 55 to 70 with primary liver carcinoma and hepatitis B virus infection.

A word on this clonotype: This may be a read error: a much more frequent sequence differs by one nucleotide. The gene calls are TRBV28 and TRBJ2-7; D possibly uses TRBD1 or TRBD2 (5 bases each). CDR1 MDHEN and CDR2 SYDVKM come from the germline V gene. Trimming took 3 bases from V and 0 from J, leaving 15 bases between them. The CDR3 spans 16 residues. The CDR3 DNA is TGTGCCAGCAGTTTCGCGTTGGGGACGTACTCCTACGAGCAGTACTTC. It specifies CASSFALGTYSYEQYF.

The V call is TRBV7-3, the J call TRBJ2-1, with no clear D. There are 16 residues in the CDR3. Trimming shortened V by 1 base and J by 0 bases, and 10 bases separated the two germline ends. Germline assignment: CDR1 SGHTA and CDR2 FQGTGA. The DNA of the CDR3 is TGTGCCAGCAGCTTAAGAGTCGGAAGCTCCTACAATGAGCAGTTCTTC. Amino acids: CASSLRVGSSYNEQFF.

Regarding this clonotype: Being one base from a much bigger clone, this may be a read error. The chain carries TRBV28 and TRBJ1-4; tentatively, D is TRBD1 (6 bases). Germline values: CDR1 MDHEN, CDR2 SYDVKM. With 6 bases removed from V and 7 bases from J, the gap between germline ends came to 21 bases. The CDR3 has 16 amino acids. CDR3: CASRPGMGGGVEKLFF. The CDR3 DNA is TGTGCCAGCAGGCCCGGGATGGGGGGCGGCGTTGAAAAACTGTTTTTT.

CDR3 DNA sequence: TGTGCCACCAGCAGAGAATTGAGGAGGGGAGGAGAGCCCCAGCATTTT. Its translation is CATSRELRRGGEPQHF. The chain uses TRBV15 and TRBJ1-5; perhaps TRBD1 as D (5 bases). Trimming took off 0 bases at V and 8 bases at J, with 17 bases between the two ends. This CDR3 is 16 amino acids long. Germline V gene sequence: CDR1 LNHNV, CDR2 YYDKDF (reference sequence).

The V gene is TRBV6-1, the J gene TRBJ1-5; tentatively, D is TRBD2 (6 bases). TRBJ2-3 explains the end of the DNA better; the J call may be wrong. Germline V gene data show CDR1 as MNHNS and CDR2 as SASEGT. The CDR3 loop spans 17 amino acids. CDR3 in amino acids: CASSDRGTRDRYQPQYF. As DNA, the CDR3 is TGTGCCAGCAGTGATCGCGGGACCCGGGATAGGTATCAGCCCCAGTATTTT.

The V and J genes are TRBV12-5 and TRBJ2-2, with TRBD2 matching 15 bases. Per germline, CDR1 LGHNT and CDR2 FRNRAP. The length of the CDR3 is 17 residues. CDR3: CISGPGTSGRLTGELFF. The CDR3 DNA is TGTATTAGTGGTCCCGGGACTAGCGGGAGGTTGACCGGGGAGCTGTTTTTT.

In the case of this clonotype: A much larger clone differs from this one at a single base, so this may be a read error. The rearrangement joins TRBV6-5 to TRBJ2-2; 10 bases line up with TRBD2. V was pared by 6 bases and J by 3 bases, with 1 base of the junction left unmatched. The germline CDR1 and CDR2 sequences are MNHEY and SVGAGI. The CDR3 consists of 14 residues. CDR3 in amino acids: CASRTSGHTGELFF. For the CDR3, the DNA is TGTGCCAGCAGGACTAGCGGGCACACCGGGGAGCTGTTTTTT.

This clonotype came up a few times. The junction differs from germline at one of its ends, possibly a read error. The genes are TRBV11-2 and TRBJ2-1; possibly TRBD1 or TRBD2 for D (5 bases each). The germline V gene encodes CDR1 SGHAT and CDR2 FQNNGV. There are 13 residues in the CDR3. Here the CDR3 DNA reads TGCGCCAGCAGCTTAGTACGAGGGGATGAGCAGTCCTTC. It specifies CASSLVRGDEQSF.

This clonotype showed up many times. The chain combines TRBV6-5 with TRBJ2-3, with a possible D match to TRBD1 (7 bases). Germline assignment: CDR1 MNHEY and CDR2 SVGAGI. Trimming cost V 7 bases and J 4 bases, with 15 bases left between them. CDR3 length: 14 amino acids. The CDR3 loop is CASNWRGRSDTQYF. DNA of the CDR3: TGTGCCAGCAACTGGAGGGGGCGGTCAGATACGCAGTATTTT.

A remark on this clonotype: A read error may explain this, as a much larger clone is one base away. The chain is built from TRBV12-3 or TRBV12-4 and TRBJ2-2, with 8 bases aligning to TRBD1. The CDR3 sequence is 13 residues long. CDR3 in amino acids: CTSQTGAGGELFF. The CDR3 nucleotides are TGTACCAGTCAGACAGGGGCAGGCGGGGAGCTGTTTTTT.

The chain carries TRBV7-9 and TRBJ2-1; 7 nucleotides align to TRBD2. CDR3 length: 17 amino acids. J was trimmed by 8 bases and V by 1 base; bases with no gene match: 14. Germline CDR1 is SEHNR and CDR2 is FQNEAQ (reference sequence). CDR3 DNA: TGTGCCAGCAGCTTAGGTGGGCGCGGGAGCTCCCACGATGAGCAGTTCTTC. It codes for CASSLGGRGSSHDEQFF.

This clonotype has a count of ten or more. V and J are TRBV29-1 and TRBJ1-1, with 10 bases lining up with TRBD1. Germline CDR1 reads SQVTM; CDR2 reads ANQGSEA. Trimming took 5 bases from V and 11 from J; bases not matched to a gene: 11. This CDR3 is built from 13 residues. The CDR3 region has the DNA TGCAGCGTTCCGGCCGGGACAGGGGTTGCGGCTTTCTTT. Its protein is CSVPAGTGVAAFF.

The rearrangement joins TRBV11-2 to TRBJ2-5, with D uncertain. The CDR3 has 11 residues. V lost 8 bases to trimming and J lost 5 bases, with 9 bases between them. Germline-derived CDR1 and CDR2 are SGHAT and FQNNGV. CDR3 sequence reads: CASGLSETQYF. DNA of the CDR3: TGTGCCAGCGGTTTAAGTGAGACCCAGTACTTC.

Notes on this clonotype: A much bigger clone sits one base away, suggesting this may be a read error. The V call is TRBV5-4, the J call TRBJ2-7; 12 nucleotides agree with TRBD1. The CDR3 is 16 residues long. Germline V gives CDR1 SGHNT, CDR2 YYREEE (reference sequence). This CDR3 reads CACSLGTGGAKYEQYF. DNA of the CDR3: TGTGCCTGCAGCCTAGGGACAGGGGGCGCCAAGTACGAGCAGTACTTC.

There are a few counts of this clonotype. The rearrangement uses TRBV7-8 and TRBJ1-1; D might be TRBD1 (5 bases). V gave up 1 base and J gave up 4 bases, with 16 bases separating them. CDR1 is SGHVS and CDR2 is FQNEAQ in the germline V gene. This CDR3 comprises 16 residues. CDR3 sequence reads: CASSLEPGGGSTEAFF. In DNA form, the CDR3 reads TGTGCCAGCAGCTTAGAACCTGGGGGAGGAAGCACTGAAGCTTTCTTT. The full variable domain, completed using reference TRBV7-8 and TRBJ1-1, is GAGVSQSPRYKVAKRGQDVALRCDPISGHVSLFWYQQALGQGPEFLTYFQNEAQLDKSGLPSDRFFAERPEGSVSTLKIQRTQQEDSAVYLCASSLEPGGGSTEAFFGQGTRLTVV.

This clonotype was seen many times. The gene calls are TRBV6-1 and TRBJ2-1, with D unclear. V dropped 0 bases and J dropped 8 bases, with 8 bases sitting between them. Germline V CDR1 and CDR2: MNHNS, SASEGT. This CDR3 is built from 13 residues. CDR3 in amino acids: CASSEAGWDEQFF. CDR3 DNA sequence: TGTGCCAGCAGTGAAGCAGGTTGGGATGAGCAGTTCTTC.

This clonotype appeared a single time. At one of its ends the junction is not consistent with the germline gene, which may arise from a read error. The chain recombines TRBV12-3 or TRBV12-4 with TRBJ2-5, with 10 nucleotides matching TRBD1. CDR3 length equals 16 residues. DNA of the CDR3: TGTGCCTGCAGTTCTCTACAGGGACAGGGGCAAGAGACCCAGTACTTC. It encodes CACSSLQGQGQETQYF.

A word on this clonotype: This may arise from a read error, as a much more abundant clone is one base away. The chain recombines TRBV10-2 with TRBJ2-1, with 11 bases lining up with TRBD2. CDR3 size: 15 residues. Germline CDR1 WSHSY, CDR2 SAAADI. CDR3 amino acids: CASRLTSGSGNERFF. The DNA for the CDR3 is TGCGCCAGCAGACTTACTAGCGGGAGCGGCAATGAGCGGTTCTTC.

Regarding this clonotype: Sequence at one end of the junction differs from germline and may be a read error. The chain combines TRBV11-3 with TRBJ1-1; 8 nucleotides match TRBD1. Germline CDR1 and CDR2: SGHNT and YENEEA. CDR3 length: 18 residues. CDR3 in DNA: TGCGCCAGCAGCCTCAGGGGGCTTATAACGGGAATGGACACTGAAGCTTTCTTT. Translated: CASSLRGLITGMDTEAFF. The full variable domain, with the rest looked up from reference TRBV11-3 and TRBJ1-1, is EAGVVQSPRYKIIEKKQPVAFWCNPISGHNTLYWYLQNLGQGPELLIRYENEEAVDDSQLPKDRFSAERLKGVDSTLKIQPAELGDSAVYLCASSLRGLITGMDTEAFFGQGTRLTVV.

The chain uses TRBV20-1 and TRBJ1-1, with D uncertain. This CDR3 has 13 amino acids. V dropped 2 bases and J dropped 1 base, with 8 bases sitting between them. Germline V gene data show CDR1 as DFQATT and CDR2 as SNEGSKA (reference sequence). The CDR3 region has the DNA TGCAGTGCTAGACCCCTCGGGAACACTGAAGCTTTCTTT. Translation gives CSARPLGNTEAFF.